These 20 T cell receptor beta chains share one sample of origin, sequenced in a study of technical replicates of blood from a handful of donors. Only in-frame clones appear in the TCRdb table, and some are missing; sequencing was by immunoSEQ multiplex PCR. Altogether under 90,000 clones are present, 93% being singletons, with the ten largest covering approximately 0.22%. Material for sequencing was T cells isolated from PBMCs. The receptors were gathered from a human donor in good health.

The V and J genes are TRBV27 and TRBJ2-1, with 14 bases identical to TRBD2. The CDR3 loop spans 15 amino acids. After removal of 3 bases from V and 7 bases from J, the junction contained 2 bases not matched to a gene. Germline assignment: CDR1 MNHEY and CDR2 SMNVEV (reference sequence). The CDR3 DNA follows: TGTGCCAGCAGTTTGACTAGCGGGGGGGCGAATGAGCAGTTCTTC. Residues: CASSLTSGGANEQFF.

The rearrangement links TRBV7-9 to TRBJ2-1, with 7 bases matching TRBD2. Germline assignment: CDR1 SEHNR and CDR2 FQNEAQ (reference sequence). The CDR3 runs to 15 residues. The trim removed 3 bases at V and 6 bases at J, leaving 8 bases unmatched. Here the CDR3 reads CASSFQGGSRNEQFF. DNA of the CDR3: TGTGCCAGCAGCTTCCAGGGAGGGTCACGCAATGAGCAGTTCTTC.

The genes are TRBV28 and TRBJ1-3; D gene uncertain. V lost 5 bases, J lost 9 bases, and 11 bases lay in between. This CDR3 spans 12 amino acids. From germline, CDR1 is MDHEN and CDR2 SYDVKM. The CDR3 DNA sequence: TGTGCCAGCAGTCCGCGATCGCTCACCATATATTTT. Protein product: CASSPRSLTIYF.

This rearrangement joins TRBV6-4 to TRBJ2-2; the match to TRBD2 covers 8 bases. From germline, CDR1 is MRHNA and CDR2 SNTAGT. This CDR3 is built from 16 residues. Trimming at V came to 5 bases and at J to 0 bases, leaving 5 bases not matched to a gene. The CDR3 spells CASSMSGGSNTGELFF. The CDR3 DNA reads as TGTGCCAGCAGTATGAGCGGGGGTTCGAACACCGGGGAGCTGTTTTTT.

This chain connects TRBV9 to TRBJ1-2; D may be TRBD1 (6 bases). Per the germline V gene, CDR1 is SGDLS and CDR2 is YYNGEE. There are 16 residues in the CDR3. The V and J ends lost 3 bases and 0 bases respectively, with 15 bases between them. CDR3 sequence: CASSEQTGMTNYGYTF. CDR3 nucleotide sequence: TGTGCCAGCAGCGAACAAACAGGGATGACTAACTATGGCTACACCTTC. The full variable domain, with the rest looked up from reference TRBV9 and TRBJ1-2, is DSGVTQTPKHLITATGQRVTLRCSPRSGDLSVYWYQQSLDQGLQFLIQYYNGEERAKGNILERFSAQQFPDLHSELNLSSLELGDSALYFCASSEQTGMTNYGYTFGSGTRLTVV.

The chain combines TRBV25-1 with TRBJ2-5; a possible D gene is TRBD1 (6 bases). The J call may be in error: the DNA end matches TRBJ2-7 better. The CDR3 totals 14 residues. From germline, CDR1 is MGHDK and CDR2 SYGVNS. The CDR3 sequence: CASSFARGWDEQYF. The DNA for the CDR3 is TGTGCCAGCAGTTTCGCCAGGGGATGGGACGAGCAGTACTTC.

The V gene is TRBV5-1, the J gene TRBJ1-5, with D uncertain. V gave up 1 base and J gave up 8 bases, with 13 bases separating them. This CDR3 region has 14 residues. Germline V gene lookup returns CDR1 SGHRS and CDR2 YFSETQ. The DNA for the CDR3 is TGCGCCAGCAGCTTGTCAGAGGGCGTGGAGCCCCAGCATTTT. This translates into CASSLSEGVEPQHF.

This clone is a singleton in its sample. V and J are TRBV6-6 and TRBJ1-3, with D possibly TRBD1 on 6 matching bases. CDR3 length equals 13 residues. The V and J ends lost 6 bases and 8 bases respectively, with 14 bases between them. The germline V gene encodes CDR1 MNHNY and CDR2 SVGAGI (reference sequence). The CDR3 reads CASSYRVGDTIYF. The CDR3 coding sequence is TGTGCCAGCAGCTACAGGGTCGGGGACACCATATATTTT.

The V call is TRBV19, the J call TRBJ1-5, with 7 bases matching TRBD1. This CDR3 is built from 17 residues. Per germline, CDR1 LNHDA and CDR2 SQIVND (reference sequence). The V segment lost 7 bases and the J segment 6 bases; nucleotides outside the gene matches: 18. In DNA, the CDR3 is TGTGCCAGTACTCCATCCTTGAGACAGGGTTCATTTCAGCCCCAGCATTTT. It specifies CASTPSLRQGSFQPQHF.

J is TRBJ2-7 and V is TRBV5-1; D is undetermined. CDR1 and CDR2 (germline): SGHRS, YFSETQ. V was shortened by 2 bases and J by 6 bases, with 12 bases between the two germline ends. The CDR3 extends over 13 amino acids. Here the CDR3 reads CASSFDFTSEQYF. DNA of the CDR3: TGCGCCAGCAGCTTCGATTTTACAAGCGAGCAGTACTTC.

A single count supports this clone. The chain recombines TRBV27 with TRBJ1-1; D is undetermined. Trimming pared 5 bases from V and 1 base from J, leaving 11 bases between. The germline CDR1 and CDR2 sequences are MNHEY and SMNVEV (reference sequence). This CDR3 contains 14 residues. In nucleotides, the CDR3 is TGTGCCAGCAGTATCCAGGCGGGGAACACTGAAGCTTTCTTT. Its protein is CASSIQAGNTEAFF.

The rearrangement uses TRBV4-1 and TRBJ2-3; TRBD2 aligns across 7 bases. This CDR3 comprises 15 residues. The ends lost 2 bases at V and 9 bases at J; junction bases unmatched: 11. The germline V gene has CDR1 MGHRA and CDR2 YSYEKL. For the CDR3, the DNA is TGCGCCAGCAGCCAACCCGGGACTACGAGAGACACGCAGTATTTT. Its translation: CASSQPGTTRDTQYF.

V and J are TRBV28 and TRBJ2-1; 7 bases line up with TRBD2. The germline gives CDR1 MDHEN, CDR2 SYDVKM. With V trimmed by 5 bases and J by 3 bases, 13 bases remained unmatched. The CDR3 covers 17 residues. CDR3 residues: CASSTPQGGPYYNEQFF. The DNA for the CDR3 is TGTGCCAGCAGTACCCCTCAGGGAGGGCCCTACTACAATGAGCAGTTCTTC.

This rearrangement joins TRBV11-2 to TRBJ2-3; D not resolved. The CDR3 runs 13 residues. Trimming left V 6 bases short and J 3 bases short, with 10 bases between. CDR1 is SGHAT and CDR2 is FQNNGV in the germline V gene. In DNA, the CDR3 is TGTGCCAGCAGTTCCCAGTGGACAGATACGCAGTATTTT. Its translation: CASSSQWTDTQYF.

V usage is TRBV5-1 and J usage is TRBJ2-1, with D maybe TRBD2 (6 bases). CDR3 length: 17 amino acids. Per germline, CDR1 SGHRS and CDR2 YFSETQ. V lost 1 base, J lost 8 bases, and 22 bases lay in between. CDR3 residues: CASSLRSSGTPSDEQFF. The CDR3 DNA follows: TGCGCCAGCAGCTTGAGGTCCTCCGGGACTCCGTCGGATGAGCAGTTCTTC.

This clone came up once. The chain uses TRBV6-6 and TRBJ2-1; D is perhaps TRBD2 (5 bases). The CDR3 is 15 amino acids. The germline V gene has CDR1 MNHNY and CDR2 SVGAGI (reference sequence). V lost 5 bases and J 2 bases, leaving 13 bases between the germline ends. The CDR3 spells CASSKSGGPYNEQFF. For the CDR3, the DNA is TGTGCCAGCAGTAAAAGCGGCGGTCCCTACAATGAGCAGTTCTTC.

The CDR3 nucleotides read TGTGCCAGCAGCTTTAGGGCGCATAGCGCCGACAATGAGCAGTTCTTC. Translation gives CASSFRAHSADNEQFF. The chain carries TRBV7-9 and TRBJ2-1; D is perhaps TRBD2 (5 bases). Per germline, CDR1 SEHNR and CDR2 FQNEAQ (reference sequence). This CDR3 contains 16 residues. Deletions cut 3 bases from V and 5 bases from J, with 17 bases between. Full variable domain (remainder filled in from reference TRBV7-9 and TRBJ2-1): DTGVSQNPRHKITKRGQNVTFRCDPISEHNRLYWYRQTLGQGPEFLTYFQNEAQLEKSRLLSDRFSAERPKGSFSTLEIQRTEQGDSAMYLCASSFRAHSADNEQFFGPGTRLTVL.

The chain is built from TRBV7-9 and TRBJ1-5; D gene ambiguous. Germline CDR1 is SEHNR and CDR2 is FQNEAQ (reference sequence). The V and J ends lost 1 base and 7 bases respectively, with 8 bases between them. The CDR3 covers 13 residues. This CDR3 is CASSLGLGQPQHF. CDR3 in DNA: TGTGCCAGCAGCTTAGGCCTGGGCCAGCCCCAGCATTTT.

The chain couples TRBV27 to TRBJ1-4; 9 nucleotides align to TRBD1. The CDR3 is 16 amino acids. CDR1 and CDR2 (germline): MNHEY, SMNVEV (reference sequence). V lost 4 bases, J lost 8 bases, and 11 bases stayed unmatched. CDR3 nucleotide sequence: TGTGCCAGCAGTTATAAAACAGGGGGCGGTTGGGAAAAACTGTTTTTT. Translating it yields CASSYKTGGGWEKLFF.

The chain joins TRBV5-1 to TRBJ2-2, with 11 bases that match TRBD1. The ends lost 1 base at V and 4 bases at J; junction bases unmatched: 18. This CDR3 is built from 21 residues. Germline CDR1 SGHRS, CDR2 YFSETQ. CDR3 DNA: TGCGCCAGCAGCTTGCTTTGGCTCGTCGGACAGGGGGCATCGGGCACCGGGGAGCTGTTTTTT. As protein: CASSLLWLVGQGASGTGELFF.